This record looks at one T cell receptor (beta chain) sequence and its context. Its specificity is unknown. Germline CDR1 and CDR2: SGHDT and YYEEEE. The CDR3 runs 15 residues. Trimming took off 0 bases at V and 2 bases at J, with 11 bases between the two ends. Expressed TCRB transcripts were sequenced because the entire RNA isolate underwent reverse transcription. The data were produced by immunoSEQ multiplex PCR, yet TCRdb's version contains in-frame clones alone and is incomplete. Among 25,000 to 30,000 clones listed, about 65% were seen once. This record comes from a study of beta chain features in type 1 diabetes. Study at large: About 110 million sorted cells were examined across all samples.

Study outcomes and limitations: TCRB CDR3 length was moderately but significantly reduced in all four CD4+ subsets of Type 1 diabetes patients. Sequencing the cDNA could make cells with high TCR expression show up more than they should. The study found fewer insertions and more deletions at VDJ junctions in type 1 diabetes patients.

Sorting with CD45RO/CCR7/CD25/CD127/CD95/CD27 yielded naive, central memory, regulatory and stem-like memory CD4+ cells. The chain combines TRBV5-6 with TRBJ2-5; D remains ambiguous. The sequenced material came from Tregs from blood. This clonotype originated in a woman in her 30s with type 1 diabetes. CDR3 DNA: TGTGCCAGCAGCTTGGCCGTCAGTTCACAAGAGACCCAGTACTTC. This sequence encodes CASSLAVSSQETQYF.